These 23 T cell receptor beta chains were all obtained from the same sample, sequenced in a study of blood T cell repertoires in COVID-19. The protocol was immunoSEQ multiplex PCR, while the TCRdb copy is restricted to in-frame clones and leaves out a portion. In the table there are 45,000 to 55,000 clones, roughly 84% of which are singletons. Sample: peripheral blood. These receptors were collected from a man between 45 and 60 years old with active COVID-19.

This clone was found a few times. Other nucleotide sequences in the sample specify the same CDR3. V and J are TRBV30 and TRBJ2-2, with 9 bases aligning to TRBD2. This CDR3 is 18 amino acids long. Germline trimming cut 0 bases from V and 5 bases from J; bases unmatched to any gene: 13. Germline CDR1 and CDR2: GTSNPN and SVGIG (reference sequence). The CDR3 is CAWSVLGAGGLGTGELFF. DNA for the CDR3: TGTGCCTGGAGTGTACTTGGCGCGGGGGGGCTAGGGACCGGGGAGCTGTTTTTT.

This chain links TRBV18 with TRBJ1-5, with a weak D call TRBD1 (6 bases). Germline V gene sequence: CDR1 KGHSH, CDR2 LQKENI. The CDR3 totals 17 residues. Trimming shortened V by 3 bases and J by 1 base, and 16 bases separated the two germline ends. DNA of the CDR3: TGTGCCAGCTCACCGCCCGGGGGGGGGCAGAGCAATCAGCCCCAGCATTTT. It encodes CASSPPGGGQSNQPQHF. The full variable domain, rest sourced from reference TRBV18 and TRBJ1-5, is NAGVMQNPRHLVRRRGQEARLRCSPMKGHSHVYWYRQLPEEGLKFMVYLQKENIIDESGMPKERFSAEFPKEGPSILRIQQVVRGDSAAYFCASSPPGGGQSNQPQHFGDGTRLSIL.

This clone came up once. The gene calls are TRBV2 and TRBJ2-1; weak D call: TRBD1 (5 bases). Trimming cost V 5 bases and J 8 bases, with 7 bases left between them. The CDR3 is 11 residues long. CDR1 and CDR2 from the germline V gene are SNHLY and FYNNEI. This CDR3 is CASSIGDEQFF. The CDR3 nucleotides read TGTGCCAGCAGTATAGGGGATGAGCAGTTCTTC.

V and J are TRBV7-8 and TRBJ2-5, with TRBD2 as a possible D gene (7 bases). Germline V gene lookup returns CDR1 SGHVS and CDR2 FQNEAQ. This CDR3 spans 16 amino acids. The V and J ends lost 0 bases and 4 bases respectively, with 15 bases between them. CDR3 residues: CASSLAGGPIGETQYF. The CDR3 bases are TGTGCCAGCAGCTTAGCGGGGGGGCCGATTGGAGAGACCCAGTACTTC.

CDR3: CASSQDEGPYAPGSPTDTQYF. CDR3 nucleotide sequence: TGCGCCAGCAGCCAAGATGAGGGGCCCTATGCACCCGGGAGTCCCACAGATACGCAGTATTTT. The J gene is TRBJ2-3, the V gene TRBV4-3; D perhaps matches TRBD2 (6 bases). CDR3 length: 21 residues. Trimming cost V 0 bases and J 2 bases, with 27 bases left between them. Per the germline V gene, CDR1 is LGHNA and CDR2 is YSLEER.

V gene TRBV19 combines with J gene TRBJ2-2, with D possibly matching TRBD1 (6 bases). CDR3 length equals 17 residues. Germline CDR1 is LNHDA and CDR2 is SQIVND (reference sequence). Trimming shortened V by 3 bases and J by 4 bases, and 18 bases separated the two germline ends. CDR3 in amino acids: CASSITPQGTVTGELFF. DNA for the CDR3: TGTGCCAGTAGTATTACCCCTCAGGGGACGGTCACCGGGGAGCTGTTTTTT.

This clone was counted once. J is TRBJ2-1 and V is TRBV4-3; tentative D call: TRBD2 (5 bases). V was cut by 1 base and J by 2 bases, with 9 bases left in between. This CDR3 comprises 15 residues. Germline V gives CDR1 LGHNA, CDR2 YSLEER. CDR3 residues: CASSQGLPTYNEQFF. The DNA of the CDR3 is TGCGCCAGCAGCCAAGGACTACCAACCTACAATGAGCAGTTCTTC.

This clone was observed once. Written as DNA, the CDR3 is TGTGCCAGCAGTATGTACTCCTCCACGTACGAGCAGTACTTC. Translated: CASSMYSSTYEQYF. The rearrangement uses TRBV28 and TRBJ2-7; no firm D call. V lost 5 bases and J lost 4, with 15 bases in between. Looked up from germline, CDR1 is MDHEN and CDR2 is SYDVKM. The CDR3 contains 14 residues.

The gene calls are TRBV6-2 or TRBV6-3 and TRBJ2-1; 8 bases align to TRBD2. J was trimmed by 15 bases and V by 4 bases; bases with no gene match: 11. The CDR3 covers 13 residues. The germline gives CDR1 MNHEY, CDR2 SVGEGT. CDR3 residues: CASSFSAGGQPFF. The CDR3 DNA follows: TGTGCCAGCAGTTTCTCGGCGGGGGGTCAGCCGTTCTTC.

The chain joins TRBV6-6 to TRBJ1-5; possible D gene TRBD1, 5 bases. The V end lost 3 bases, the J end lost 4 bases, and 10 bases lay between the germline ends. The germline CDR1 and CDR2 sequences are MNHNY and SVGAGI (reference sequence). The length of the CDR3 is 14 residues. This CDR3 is CASSYKGRNQPQHF. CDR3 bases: TGTGCCAGCAGTTATAAGGGGCGGAATCAGCCCCAGCATTTT.

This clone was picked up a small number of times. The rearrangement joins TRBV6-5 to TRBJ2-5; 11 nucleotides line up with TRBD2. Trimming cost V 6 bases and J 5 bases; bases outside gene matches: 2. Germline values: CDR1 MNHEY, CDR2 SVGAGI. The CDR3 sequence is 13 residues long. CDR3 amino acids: CASRSSGGETQYF. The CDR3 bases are TGTGCCAGCAGGTCTAGCGGGGGGGAGACCCAGTACTTC.

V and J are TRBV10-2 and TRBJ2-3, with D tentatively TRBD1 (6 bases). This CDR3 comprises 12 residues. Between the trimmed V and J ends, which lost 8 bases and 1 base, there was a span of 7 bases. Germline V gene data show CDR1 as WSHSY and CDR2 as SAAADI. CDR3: CASRTGTDTQYF. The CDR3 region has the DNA TGCGCCAGCCGGACAGGCACAGATACGCAGTATTTT.

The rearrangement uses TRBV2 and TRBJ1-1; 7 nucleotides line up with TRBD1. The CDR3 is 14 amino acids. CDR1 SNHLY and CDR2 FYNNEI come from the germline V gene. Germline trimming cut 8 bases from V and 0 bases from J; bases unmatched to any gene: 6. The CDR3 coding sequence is TGTGCCAGCGGCCGGGACAGCATGAACACTGAAGCTTTCTTT. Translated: CASGRDSMNTEAFF. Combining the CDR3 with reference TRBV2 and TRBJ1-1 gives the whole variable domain EPEVTQTPSHQVTQMGQEVILRCVPISNHLYFYWYRQILGQKVEFLVSFYNNEISEKSEIFDDQFSVERPDGSNFTLKIRSTKLEDSAMYFCASGRDSMNTEAFFGQGTRLTVV.

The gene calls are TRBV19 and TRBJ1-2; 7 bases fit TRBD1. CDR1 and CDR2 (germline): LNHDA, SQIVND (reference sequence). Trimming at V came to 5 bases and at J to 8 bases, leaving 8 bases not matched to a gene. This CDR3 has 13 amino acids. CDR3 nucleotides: TGTGCCAGTAGTCCCACGGGACAGCGGGGCTACACCTTC. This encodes CASSPTGQRGYTF.

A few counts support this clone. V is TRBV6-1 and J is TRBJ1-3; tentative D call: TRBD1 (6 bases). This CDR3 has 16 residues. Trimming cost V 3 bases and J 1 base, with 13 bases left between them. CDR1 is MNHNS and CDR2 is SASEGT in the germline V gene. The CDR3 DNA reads TGTGCCAGCAGTGATGACGGGGGGCGGTCTGGAAACACCATATATTTT. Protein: CASSDDGGRSGNTIYF.

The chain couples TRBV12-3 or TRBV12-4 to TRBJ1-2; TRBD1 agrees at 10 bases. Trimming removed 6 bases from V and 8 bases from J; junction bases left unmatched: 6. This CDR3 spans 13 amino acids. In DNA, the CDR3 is TGTGCCAGCAGGCCGACAGGGGGCCGAGGCTACACCTTC. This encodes CASRPTGGRGYTF.

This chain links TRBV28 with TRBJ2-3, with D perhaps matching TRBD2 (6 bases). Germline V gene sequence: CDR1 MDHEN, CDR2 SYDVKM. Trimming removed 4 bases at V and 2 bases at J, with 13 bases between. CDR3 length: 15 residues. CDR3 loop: CASSSVAANTDTQYF. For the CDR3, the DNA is TGTGCCAGCAGTTCGGTAGCGGCTAACACAGATACGCAGTATTTT.

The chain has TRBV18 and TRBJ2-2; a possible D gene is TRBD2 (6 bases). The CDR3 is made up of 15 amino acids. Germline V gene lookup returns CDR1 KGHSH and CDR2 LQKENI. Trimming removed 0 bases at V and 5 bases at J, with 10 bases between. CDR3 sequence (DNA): TGTGCCAGCTCACCACCGAGGGCGGGGACCGGGGAGCTGTTTTTT. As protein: CASSPPRAGTGELFF.

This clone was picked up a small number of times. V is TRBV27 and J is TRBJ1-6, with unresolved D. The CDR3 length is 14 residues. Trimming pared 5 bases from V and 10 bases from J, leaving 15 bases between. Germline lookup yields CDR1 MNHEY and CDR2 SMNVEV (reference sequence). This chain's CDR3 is CASSPSGNLSPLHF. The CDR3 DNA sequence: TGTGCCAGCAGTCCATCCGGGAATCTCTCACCCCTCCACTTT.

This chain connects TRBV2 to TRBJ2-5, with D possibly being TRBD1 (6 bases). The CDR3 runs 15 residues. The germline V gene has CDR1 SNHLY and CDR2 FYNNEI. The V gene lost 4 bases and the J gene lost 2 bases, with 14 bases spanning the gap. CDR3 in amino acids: CASSAGAGRQETQYF. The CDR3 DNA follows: TGTGCCAGCAGTGCAGGGGCGGGTAGACAAGAGACCCAGTACTTC.

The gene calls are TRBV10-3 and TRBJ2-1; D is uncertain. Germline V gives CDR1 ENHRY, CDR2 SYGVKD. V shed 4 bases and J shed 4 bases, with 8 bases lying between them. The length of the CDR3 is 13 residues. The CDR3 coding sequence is TGTGCCATCAGTGTAGGCGGATACAATGAGCAGTTCTTC. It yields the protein CAISVGGYNEQFF.

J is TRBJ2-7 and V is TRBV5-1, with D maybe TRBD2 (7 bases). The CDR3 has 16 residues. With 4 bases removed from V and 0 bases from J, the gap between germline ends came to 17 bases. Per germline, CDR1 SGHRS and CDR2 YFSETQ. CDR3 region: CASSVTGGTPSYEQYF. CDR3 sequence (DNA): TGCGCCAGCAGCGTGACGGGGGGCACTCCCTCCTACGAGCAGTACTTC.

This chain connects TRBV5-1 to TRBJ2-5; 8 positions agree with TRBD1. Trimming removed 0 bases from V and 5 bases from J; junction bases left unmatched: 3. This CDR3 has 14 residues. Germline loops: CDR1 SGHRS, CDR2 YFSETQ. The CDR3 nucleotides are TGCGCCAGCAGCTTGGGCAGGGGGCGCGAGACCCAGTACTTC. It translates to CASSLGRGRETQYF.